The T cell receptor beta chain under discussion was sequenced for a study of cytomegalovirus exposure and HLA in healthy donors. General observations from the study: Most CMV-associated TCR beta chains were later found to appear HLA-restricted. Cytomegalovirus association was assigned to approximately 180 TCR beta chains.

This CDR3 has 15 amino acids. Per the germline V gene, CDR1 is SGHRS and CDR2 is YFSETQ. As for this clone: The antigen is undetermined.

The primer mix had 60 Vbeta and 13 Jbeta primers. The repertoire was sequenced with immunoSEQ multiplex PCR; TCRdb's copy has only in-frame clones and lacks some. The repertoire includes 200,000 to 250,000 clones, more than 75% of them detected once, and 1% to 1.5% sits in the top ten. This donor's file did not include a recorded CMV serostatus. This clonotype originated in a human donor in good health. V and J are TRBV5-1 and TRBJ2-5, with TRBD2 identical over 12 bases. With the DNA end fitting TRBJ2-7 better, the J assignment may be wrong. The sequenced material came from PBMCs. The CDR3 DNA reads TGCGCCAGCAGCAACGGACTAGCGGGATACTACGAGCAGTACTTC. Amino acid sequence: CASSNGLAGYYEQYF.